This T cell receptor (beta chain) was observed in a study of blood T cell repertoires in COVID-19. About the study: Researchers got acute and convalescent COVID-19 samples from the United States, Italy and Spain.

Germline V gene lookup returns CDR1 SGHVS and CDR2 FQNEAQ. The CDR3 spans 17 residues. Trimming stripped 1 base from V and 0 bases from J, with 13 bases between. Ages ranged from about 18 to 89 years, with residence in 24 US areas. Either two negative PCRs, clearance, or symptom resolution qualified Cohort 3 donors as recovered. Clones were sequenced by immunoSEQ multiplex PCR, and TCRdb holds only the in-frame ones, with some missing. The data hold about 180,000 clones, with roughly 82% observed a single time. The chain recombines TRBV7-8 with TRBJ2-4, with a possible D match to TRBD2 (6 bases). Sequencing was carried out using PBMCs or T cells enriched from blood (not recorded which). The sequence came from a man aged 45 to 65 who had recovered from COVID-19. CDR3 amino acids: CASSLGGSGLAKNIQYF. In DNA form, the CDR3 reads TGTGCCAGCAGCTTAGGGGGTAGCGGATTAGCCAAAAACATTCAGTACTTC. Full variable domain (outside the CDR3, taken from reference TRBV7-8 and TRBJ2-4): GAGVSQSPRYKVAKRGQDVALRCDPISGHVSLFWYQQALGQGPEFLTYFQNEAQLDKSGLPSDRFFAERPEGSVSTLKIQRTQQEDSAVYLCASSLGGSGLAKNIQYFGAGTRLSVL.